This T cell receptor (beta chain) originates from a study of blood T cell repertoires in COVID-19. As for the study in general: The United States, Italy and Spain supplied acute and convalescent COVID-19 samples. The analysed material was cDNA or gDNA that came from T cells, B-cell-depleted T cells, or PBMCs.

In the original workflow: Amplification with reference gene primers provided the estimates of nucleated cell counts. Repertoires were generated with immunoSEQ multiplex PCR, while TCRdb's copy carries only in-frame clones and drops some. V, J and clone size are taken as reported in that table, and D and trimming were inferred from the DNA itself. Of some 400,000 clones in the sample, more than 75% were seen once. The ends lost 3 bases at V and 0 bases at J; junction bases unmatched: 3. CDR3 length equals 15 residues. Germline-derived CDR1 and CDR2 are GTSNPN and SVGIG (reference sequence). The J gene is TRBJ2-1, the V gene TRBV30; TRBD2 agrees at 9 bases. This receptor was taken from a human donor with acute or convalescent COVID-19. The donor label of this sample is uncertain. Sequenced: peripheral blood. The DNA of the CDR3 is TGTGCCTGGAGCGTTAGCGGGAGCTCCTACAATGAGCAGTTCTTC. This sequence encodes CAWSVSGSSYNEQFF.